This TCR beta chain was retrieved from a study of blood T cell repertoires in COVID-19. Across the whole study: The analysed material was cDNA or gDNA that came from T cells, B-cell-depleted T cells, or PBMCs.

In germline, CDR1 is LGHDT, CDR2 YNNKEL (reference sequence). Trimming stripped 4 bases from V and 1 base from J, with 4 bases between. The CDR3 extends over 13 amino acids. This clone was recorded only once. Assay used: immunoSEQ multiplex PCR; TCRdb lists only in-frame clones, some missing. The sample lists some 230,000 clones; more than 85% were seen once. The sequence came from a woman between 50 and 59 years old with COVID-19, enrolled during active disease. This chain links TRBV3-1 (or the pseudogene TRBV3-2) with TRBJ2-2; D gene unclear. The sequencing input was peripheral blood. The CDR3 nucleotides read TGTGCCAGCAGCCCCGGGAACACCGGGGAGCTGTTTTTT. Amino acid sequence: CASSPGNTGELFF.